These 21 T cell receptor beta chains were all obtained from the same sample, sequenced in a study of blood T cells in healthy people across ages. The use of a sample-barcoded 5' primer and a J-beta primer mix characterized a second PCR of roughly 6 to 11 cycles. TCRdb re-analysed the 5' RACE reads in MiXCR, keeping a single row per CDR3 protein. The data contain approximately 1.5 million distinct CDR3 sequences, 35% to 45% of them seen just once; the ten biggest clones take up 4%. The sample taken for sequencing was blood. All receptors come from a woman aged 18-29 years in good health.

This chain joins TRBV29-1 and TRBJ2-3; D unclear. Trimming cost V 8 bases and J 1 base, with 13 bases left between them. The germline CDR1 and CDR2 sequences are SQVTM and ANQGSEA. This CDR3 is 13 amino acids long. DNA of the CDR3: TGCAGCACGCGAAACACGGGCACAGATACGCAGTATTTT. It yields the protein CSTRNTGTDTQYF.

This chain joins TRBV29-1 and TRBJ1-1; D is perhaps TRBD1 (6 bases). The CDR3 covers 16 residues. Germline assignment: CDR1 SQVTM and CDR2 ANQGSEA. V was clipped by 4 bases and J by 0 bases, with 18 bases between them. This chain's CDR3 is CSVVGVLGAMNTEAFF. The CDR3 DNA reads as TGCAGCGTTGTTGGGGTGCTGGGGGCGATGAACACTGAAGCTTTCTTT.

This clonotype was found a few times. The genes are TRBV2 and TRBJ2-7, with D possibly called TRBD1 or TRBD2 (6 bases each). The germline V and J ends were trimmed by 7 bases and 3 bases, with 19 bases remaining between them. Looked up from germline, CDR1 is SNHLY and CDR2 is FYNNEI. This CDR3 comprises 15 residues. CDR3 protein: CASKERGLSGYEQYF. CDR3 nucleotide sequence: TGTGCCAGCAAAGAACGGGGGCTTAGTGGCTACGAGCAGTACTTC.

The chain employs TRBV20-1 and TRBJ2-3; possibly TRBD1 or TRBD2 for D (6 bases each). With 5 bases removed from V and 1 base from J, the gap between germline ends came to 13 bases. Germline V lookup: CDR1 DFQATT, CDR2 SNEGSKA (reference sequence). CDR3 size: 14 residues. The CDR3 loop reads CSAGRGPRTDTQYF. In nucleotides, the CDR3 is TGCAGTGCTGGACGGGGGCCACGCACAGATACGCAGTATTTT.

Here the CDR3 reads CSARVPGLAGGDIQYF. As DNA, the CDR3 is TGCAGTGCTAGGGTGCCGGGACTAGCGGGAGGGGACATTCAGTACTTC. The genes are TRBV20-1 and TRBJ2-4, with TRBD2 matching 16 bases. V trimming: 3 bases; J trimming: 8 bases; junction bases outside the gene matches: 7. The CDR3 is made up of 16 amino acids. Germline V gives CDR1 DFQATT, CDR2 SNEGSKA (reference sequence).

J is TRBJ2-7 and V is TRBV24-1, with D possibly matching TRBD1 (5 bases). The V gene's germline CDR1 is KGHDR and CDR2 SFDVKD. This CDR3 is built from 14 residues. V was cut by 7 bases and J by 0 bases, with 12 bases left in between. The CDR3 sequence: CATRDPRVSYEQYF. The CDR3 DNA follows: TGTGCCACCAGGGACCCCAGGGTCTCCTACGAGCAGTACTTC.

This clonotype was counted between two and nine times. The chain carries TRBV15 and TRBJ2-1, with a weak D call TRBD1 (6 bases). Germline CDR1 reads LNHNV; CDR2 reads YYDKDF (reference sequence). The CDR3 covers 17 residues. V dropped 3 bases and J dropped 4 bases, with 19 bases sitting between them. The CDR3 bases are TGTGCCACCAGCAGTCCACTGGACAGCCCGACTTACAATGAGCAGTTCTTC. Translating it yields CATSSPLDSPTYNEQFF.

This clonotype was seen a handful of times. The chain couples TRBV9 to TRBJ1-2; D may be TRBD1 (6 bases). V lost 0 bases and J lost 2, with 11 bases in between. The CDR3 has 15 amino acids. CDR1 is SGDLS and CDR2 is YYNGEE in the germline V gene. The CDR3 loop reads CASSVAFGQNYGYTF. The DNA of the CDR3 is TGTGCCAGCAGCGTAGCCTTCGGACAGAACTATGGCTACACCTTC.

V usage is TRBV6-5 and J usage is TRBJ1-2; TRBD1 aligns across 9 bases. V dropped 7 bases and J dropped 13; count of bases not matched to a gene: 13. The CDR3 covers 13 residues. CDR1 is MNHEY, CDR2 SVGAGI, per germline. The CDR3 sequence: CASTEDRGPLGTF. For the CDR3, the DNA is TGTGCCAGCACCGAGGACAGGGGACCCCTGGGCACCTTC.

This clonotype appeared a few times. This chain uses TRBV20-1 with TRBJ2-3, with TRBD1 matching 9 bases. Trimming at V came to 1 base and at J to 3 bases, leaving 2 bases not matched to a gene. CDR1 DFQATT and CDR2 SNEGSKA come from the germline V gene (reference sequence). The CDR3 runs to 14 residues. The CDR3 is CSARVGTGTDTQYF. CDR3 bases: TGCAGTGCTAGAGTCGGGACAGGGACAGATACGCAGTATTTT.

This clonotype turned up a few times. CDR3 DNA: TGTGCCAGCAGCAGTAGCGGGGCCTACTACAATGAGCAGTTCTTC. Translation: CASSSSGAYYNEQFF. The chain uses TRBV6-2 or TRBV6-3 and TRBJ2-1; 8 positions agree with TRBD2. CDR3 length: 15 residues. The V gene's germline CDR1 is MNHEY and CDR2 SVGEGT. Trimming at V came to 6 bases and at J to 3 bases, leaving 7 bases not matched to a gene.

This clonotype was counted only a few times. The gene calls are TRBV4-3 and TRBJ2-7, with D perhaps TRBD1 (6 bases). The last part of the DNA fits TRBJ2-5 better; the J call may be wrong. Germline lookup yields CDR1 LGHNA and CDR2 YSLEER. This CDR3 comprises 14 residues. CDR3 nucleotide sequence: TGCGCCAGCAGCCAACGACAGGCTAAAGAGACCCAGTACTTC. It is translated as CASSQRQAKETQYF.

This chain uses TRBV28 with TRBJ2-5; TRBD2 matches 7 bases. V was clipped by 3 bases and J by 2 bases; unmatched bases: 9. CDR1 is MDHEN, CDR2 SYDVKM, per germline. The CDR3 extends over 16 amino acids. The CDR3 DNA sequence: TGTGCCAGCAGTTTGCGGACTAGTTTAGGGCAAGAGACCCAGTACTTC. It yields the protein CASSLRTSLGQETQYF.

The rearrangement uses TRBV12-3 or TRBV12-4 and TRBJ2-5; 11 nucleotides line up with TRBD1. With 5 bases clipped from V and 4 bases from J, the junction kept 9 bases outside the gene matches. This CDR3 contains 16 residues. The CDR3 region is CASSTTDRGLGETQYF. The DNA for the CDR3 is TGTGCCAGCAGTACAACGGACAGGGGGCTGGGAGAGACCCAGTACTTC.

The genes are TRBV27 and TRBJ2-4; D may be TRBD1 (5 bases). The V gene's germline CDR1 is MNHEY and CDR2 SMNVEV (reference sequence). The V end was cut by 4 bases, the J end by 13 bases, with 14 bases between. This CDR3 has 12 residues. The CDR3 here is CASSSPGYKQYF. As DNA, the CDR3 is TGTGCCAGCAGTTCTCCAGGGTACAAGCAGTACTTC.

The rearrangement links TRBV21-1 to TRBJ1-5. TRBV21-1 is a recognized pseudogene. The CDR3 sequence is 15 residues long. This CDR3 reads CASSKDPSRNQPQHF. The CDR3 coding sequence is TGTGCCAGCAGCAAAGACCCGAGCAGAAATCAGCCCCAGCATTTT.

CDR3 loop: CASSPVRESYNEQFF. The CDR3 DNA reads as TGTGCCAGCAGCCCGGTCCGGGAGAGCTACAATGAGCAGTTCTTC. The chain carries TRBV7-9 and TRBJ2-1, with a weak D call TRBD2 (6 bases). The germline V gene encodes CDR1 SEHNR and CDR2 FQNEAQ (reference sequence). CDR3 size: 15 residues. Between the trimmed V and J ends, which lost 5 bases and 3 bases, there was a span of 14 bases.

The CDR3 DNA reads as TGCAGTGCTCAAGGACTAGCGGGGCATCAAGAGACCCAGTACTTC. Its translation: CSAQGLAGHQETQYF. This chain connects TRBV20-1 to TRBJ2-5, with 12 bases that match TRBD2. The CDR3 runs to 15 residues. From germline, CDR1 is DFQATT and CDR2 SNEGSKA (reference sequence). V lost 5 bases to trimming and J lost 2 bases; unmatched junction nucleotides: 6.

This chain links TRBV29-1 with TRBJ2-1; 7 bases line up with TRBD1. V gave up 6 bases and J gave up 1 base; unmatched junction bases: 6. Germline CDR1 SQVTM, CDR2 ANQGSEA. This CDR3 has 14 amino acids. The CDR3, as DNA: TGCAGCGTGAGAGACAGGGAGTCCTACAATGAGCAGTTCTTC. It encodes CSVRDRESYNEQFF.

The V and J genes are TRBV9 and TRBJ2-7; 7 bases line up with TRBD1. Germline assignment: CDR1 SGDLS and CDR2 YYNGEE. The CDR3 has 13 amino acids. Unmatched junction bases numbered 10, after V lost 7 bases and J lost 6 bases. The CDR3 region is CASRTTGSGEQYF. For the CDR3, the DNA is TGTGCCAGCCGCACGACAGGGTCGGGCGAGCAGTACTTC. The variable domain in full, completed from reference TRBV9 and TRBJ2-7, reads DSGVTQTPKHLITATGQRVTLRCSPRSGDLSVYWYQQSLDQGLQFLIQYYNGEERAKGNILERFSAQQFPDLHSELNLSSLELGDSALYFCASRTTGSGEQYFGPGTRLTVT.

J is TRBJ2-1 and V is TRBV20-1, with a possible D match to TRBD1 (6 bases). The CDR3 covers 14 residues. CDR1 DFQATT and CDR2 SNEGSKA come from the germline V gene (reference sequence). The V gene lost 0 bases and the J gene lost 10 bases, with 16 bases spanning the gap. This CDR3 reads CSARDQGSSYEQFF. The CDR3 DNA follows: TGCAGTGCTAGAGATCAGGGGTCCTCCTACGAGCAGTTCTTC.